This T cell receptor (beta chain) is from a study of CD8 T cells in Susac syndrome. Random hexamers served to reverse transcribe roughly 0.5 to 1 ug RNA. TCRdb re-called the immunoSEQ multiplex PCR reads with MiXCR, one entry per CDR3 protein. The sample records about 120,000 distinct CDR3 sequences, approximately 93% being singletons. V trimming: 8 bases; J trimming: 0 bases; junction bases outside the gene matches: 8. Germline values: CDR1 SGHTA, CDR2 FQGNSA. The CDR3 loop spans 15 amino acids. This receptor was taken from a human donor with multiple sclerosis. The V call is TRBV7-2, the J call TRBJ2-3; 7 nucleotides line up with TRBD1. The source material was CD4+ T cells from PBMCs. The CDR3 nucleotides are TGTGCCAGCGCGCAGGGGGACCTTAGCACAGATACGCAGTATTTT. Protein: CASAQGDLSTDTQYF.